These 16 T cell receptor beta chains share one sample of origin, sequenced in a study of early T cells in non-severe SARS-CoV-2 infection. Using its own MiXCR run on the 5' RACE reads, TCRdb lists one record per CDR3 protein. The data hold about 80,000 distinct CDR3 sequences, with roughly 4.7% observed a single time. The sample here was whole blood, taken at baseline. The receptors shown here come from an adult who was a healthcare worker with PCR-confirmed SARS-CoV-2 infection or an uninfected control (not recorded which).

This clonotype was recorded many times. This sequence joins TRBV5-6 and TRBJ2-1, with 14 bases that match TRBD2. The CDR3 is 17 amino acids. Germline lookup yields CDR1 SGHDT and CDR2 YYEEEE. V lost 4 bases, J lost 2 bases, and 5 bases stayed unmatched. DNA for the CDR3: TGTGCCAGCAGCCCCTCGGGACTAGCGGGAGCCTACAATGAGCAGTTCTTC. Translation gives CASSPSGLAGAYNEQFF.

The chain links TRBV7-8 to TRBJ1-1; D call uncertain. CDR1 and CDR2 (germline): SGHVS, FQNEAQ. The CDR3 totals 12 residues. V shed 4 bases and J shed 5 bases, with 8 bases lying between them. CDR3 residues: CASSYSGTEAFF. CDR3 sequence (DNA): TGTGCCAGCAGCTATAGTGGTACTGAAGCTTTCTTT.

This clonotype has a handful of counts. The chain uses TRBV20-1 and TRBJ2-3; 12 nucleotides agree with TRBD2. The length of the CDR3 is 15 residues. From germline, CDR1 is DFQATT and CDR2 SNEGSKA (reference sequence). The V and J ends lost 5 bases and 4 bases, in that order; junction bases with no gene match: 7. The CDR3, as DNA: TGCAGTGCTTACTTGACTAGCGGGAGTCCAGATACGCAGTATTTT. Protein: CSAYLTSGSPDTQYF.

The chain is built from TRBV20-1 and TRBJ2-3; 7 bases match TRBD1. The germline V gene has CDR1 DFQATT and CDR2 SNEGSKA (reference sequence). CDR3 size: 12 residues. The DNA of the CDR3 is TGCAACCCCACAGGGGCGGCAGATACGCAGTATTTT. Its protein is CNPTGAADTQYF.

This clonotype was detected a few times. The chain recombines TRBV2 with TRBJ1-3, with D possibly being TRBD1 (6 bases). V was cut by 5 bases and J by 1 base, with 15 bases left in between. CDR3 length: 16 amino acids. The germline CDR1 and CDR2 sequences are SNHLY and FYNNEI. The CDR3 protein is CASSFEQGGSGNTIYF. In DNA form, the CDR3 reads TGTGCCAGCAGTTTTGAACAGGGTGGATCTGGAAACACCATATATTTT.

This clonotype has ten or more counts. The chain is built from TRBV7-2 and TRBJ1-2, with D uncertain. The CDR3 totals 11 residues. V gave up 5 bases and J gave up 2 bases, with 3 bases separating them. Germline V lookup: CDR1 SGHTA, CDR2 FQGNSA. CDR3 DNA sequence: TGTGCCAGCAGCCAAAACTATGGCTACACCTTC. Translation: CASSQNYGYTF.

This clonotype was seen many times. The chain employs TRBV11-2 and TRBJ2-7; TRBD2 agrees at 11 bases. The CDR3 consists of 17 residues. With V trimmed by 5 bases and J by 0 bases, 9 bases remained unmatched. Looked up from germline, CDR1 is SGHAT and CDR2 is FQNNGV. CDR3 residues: CASSRSTSGSSSYEQYF. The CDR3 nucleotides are TGTGCCAGCAGCCGATCTACTAGCGGGAGTAGCTCCTACGAGCAGTACTTC.

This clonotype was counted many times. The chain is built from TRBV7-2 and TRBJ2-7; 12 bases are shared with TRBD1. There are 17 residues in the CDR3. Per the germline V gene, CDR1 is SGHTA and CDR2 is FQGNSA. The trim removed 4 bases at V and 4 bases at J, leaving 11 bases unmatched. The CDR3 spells CASSSMPGTGGWYEQYF. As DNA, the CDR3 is TGTGCCAGCAGCTCGATGCCCGGGACAGGGGGCTGGTACGAGCAGTACTTC.

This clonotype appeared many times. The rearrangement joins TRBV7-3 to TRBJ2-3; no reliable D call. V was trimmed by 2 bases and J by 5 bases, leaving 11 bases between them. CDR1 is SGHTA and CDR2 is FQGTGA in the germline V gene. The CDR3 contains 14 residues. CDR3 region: CASSLESELDTQYF. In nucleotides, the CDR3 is TGTGCCAGCAGCTTAGAATCGGAGTTAGATACGCAGTATTTT.

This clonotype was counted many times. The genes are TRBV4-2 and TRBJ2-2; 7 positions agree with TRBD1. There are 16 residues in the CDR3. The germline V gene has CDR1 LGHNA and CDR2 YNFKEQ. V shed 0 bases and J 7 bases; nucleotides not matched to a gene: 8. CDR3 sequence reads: CASSQEWDRSIGELFF. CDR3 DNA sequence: TGTGCCAGCAGCCAAGAGTGGGACAGATCTATCGGGGAGCTGTTTTTT.

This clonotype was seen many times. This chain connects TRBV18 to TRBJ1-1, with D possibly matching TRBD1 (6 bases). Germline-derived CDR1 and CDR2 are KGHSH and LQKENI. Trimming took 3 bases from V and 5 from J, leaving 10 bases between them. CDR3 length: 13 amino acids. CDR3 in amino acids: CASSPPGVTEAFF. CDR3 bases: TGTGCCAGCTCACCCCCAGGGGTTACTGAAGCTTTCTTT.

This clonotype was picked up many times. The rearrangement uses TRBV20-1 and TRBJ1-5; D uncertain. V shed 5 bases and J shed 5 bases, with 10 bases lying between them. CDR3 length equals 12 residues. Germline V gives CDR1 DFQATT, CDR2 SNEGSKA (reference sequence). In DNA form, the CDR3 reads TGCAGTGCTTTCGACCGAGATCAGCCCCAGCATTTT. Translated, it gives CSAFDRDQPQHF.

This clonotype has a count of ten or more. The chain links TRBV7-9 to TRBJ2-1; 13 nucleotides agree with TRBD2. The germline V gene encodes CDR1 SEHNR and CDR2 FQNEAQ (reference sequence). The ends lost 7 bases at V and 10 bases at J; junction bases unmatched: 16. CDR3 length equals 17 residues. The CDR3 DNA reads TGTGCCAGCACTTTTCCCTGGACTAGCGGGAGTGAGGGAGAGCAGTTCTTC. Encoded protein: CASTFPWTSGSEGEQFF.

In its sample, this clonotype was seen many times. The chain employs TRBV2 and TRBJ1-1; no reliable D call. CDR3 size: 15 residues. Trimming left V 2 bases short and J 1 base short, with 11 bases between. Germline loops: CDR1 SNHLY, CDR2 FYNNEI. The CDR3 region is CASSEIGRGNTEAFF. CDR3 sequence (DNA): TGTGCCAGCAGTGAAATAGGTCGCGGGAACACTGAAGCTTTCTTT.

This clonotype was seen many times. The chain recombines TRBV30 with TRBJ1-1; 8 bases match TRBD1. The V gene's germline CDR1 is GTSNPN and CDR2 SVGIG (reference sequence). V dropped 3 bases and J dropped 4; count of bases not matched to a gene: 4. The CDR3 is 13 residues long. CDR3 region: CAWSGQGGTEAFF. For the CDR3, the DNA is TGTGCCTGGAGCGGACAGGGCGGCACTGAAGCTTTCTTT.

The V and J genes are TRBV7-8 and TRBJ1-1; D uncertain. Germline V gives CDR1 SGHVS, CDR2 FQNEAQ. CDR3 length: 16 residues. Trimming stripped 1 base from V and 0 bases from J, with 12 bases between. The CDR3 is CASSLVIREMNTEAFF. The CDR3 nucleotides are TGTGCCAGCAGCTTAGTTATCCGGGAGATGAACACTGAAGCTTTCTTT.